This section outlines one T cell receptor beta chain sequence together with its context. This CDR3 spans 13 amino acids. CDR1 and CDR2 (germline): SQVTM, ANQGSEA. Trimming left V 3 bases short and J 2 bases short, with 10 bases between. The data stem from a study of blood T cells in healthy people across ages. A second PCR, run for roughly 7 to 12 cycles, used a sample-barcoded 5' primer plus a J-beta primer mix. Using its own MiXCR run on the 5' RACE reads, TCRdb lists one record per CDR3 protein. In the table there are approximately 490,000 distinct CDR3 sequences, under 30% of which are singletons. This sample was also put to use in a study of T cells of mothers and their children. That work states: Using around 1.5 ug per 15 ul, all extracted RNA underwent cDNA synthesis.

The sequencing sample was made of blood. The V gene is TRBV29-1, the J gene TRBJ1-1; possible D gene TRBD1, 5 bases. The TCR comes from a boy aged 5 to 17 in good health. CDR3 in DNA: TGCAGCGTTGACCCGGGACGCAACACTGAAGCTTTCTTT. Its translation is CSVDPGRNTEAFF. Together with reference TRBV29-1 and TRBJ1-1, the CDR3 gives the full variable domain: SAVISQKPSRDICQRGTSLTIQCQVDSQVTMMFWYRQQPGQSLTLIATANQGSEATYESGFVIDKFPISRPNLTFSTLTVSNMSPEDSSIYLCSVDPGRNTEAFFGQGTRLTVV.